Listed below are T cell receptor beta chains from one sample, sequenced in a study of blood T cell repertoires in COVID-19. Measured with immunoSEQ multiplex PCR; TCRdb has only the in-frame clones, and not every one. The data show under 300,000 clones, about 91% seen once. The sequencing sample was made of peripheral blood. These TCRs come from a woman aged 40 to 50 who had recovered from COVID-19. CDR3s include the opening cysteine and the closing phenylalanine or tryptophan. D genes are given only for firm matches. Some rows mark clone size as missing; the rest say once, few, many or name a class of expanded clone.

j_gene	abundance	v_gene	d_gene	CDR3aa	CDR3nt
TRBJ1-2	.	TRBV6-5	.	CASNIQDNYGYTF	TGTGCCAGCAACATACAGGATAACTATGGCTACACCTTC
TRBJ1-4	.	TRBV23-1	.	CASSFLGGVVNEKLFF	TGCGCCAGCAGTTTTTTAGGGGGGGTAGTTAATGAAAAACTGTTTTTT
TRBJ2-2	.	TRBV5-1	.	CASSLFWTVGGPNTGELFF	TGCGCCAGCAGCTTGTTTTGGACAGTGGGTGGTCCGAACACCGGGGAGCTGTTTTTT
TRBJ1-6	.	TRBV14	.	CASSQSSRRHSPLHF	TGTGCCAGCAGCCAATCGAGCAGGAGGCACTCACCCCTCCACTTT
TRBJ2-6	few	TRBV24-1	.	CATKIERDEKSGANVLTF	TGTGCCACCAAGATTGAGCGAGACGAAAAATCTGGGGCCAACGTCCTGACTTTC
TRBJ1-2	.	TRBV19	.	CASSPGSPYGYTF	TGTGCCAGTAGTCCCGGTTCTCCTTATGGCTACACCTTC
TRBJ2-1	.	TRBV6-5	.	CASSYSPRGYNEQFF	TGTGCCAGCAGTTATAGCCCTAGAGGATACAATGAGCAGTTCTTC
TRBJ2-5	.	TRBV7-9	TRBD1	CASSLYRGQQETQYF	TGTGCCAGCAGCTTATACAGGGGGCAACAAGAGACCCAGTACTTC
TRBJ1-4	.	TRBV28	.	CASSLYGANEKLFF	TGTGCCAGCAGTTTATATGGAGCTAATGAAAAACTGTTTTTT
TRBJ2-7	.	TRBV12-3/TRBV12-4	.	CASSFSGEQYF	TGTGCCAGCAGTTTCAGTGGCGAGCAGTACTTC
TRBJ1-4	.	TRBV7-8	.	CASSLVGGRGEKLFF	TGTGCCAGCAGCTTAGTCGGGGGTAGAGGAGAAAAACTGTTTTTT
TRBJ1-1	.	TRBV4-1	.	CASSPLGGTEAFF	TGCGCCAGCAGCCCCTTAGGGGGAACCGAAGCTTTCTTT
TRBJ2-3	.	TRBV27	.	CASSLLASPDTQYF	TGTGCCAGCAGTTTACTAGCGAGTCCAGATACGCAGTATTTT
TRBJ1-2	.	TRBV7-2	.	CASSYGTSYGYTF	TGTGCCAGCAGCTACGGGACTTCTTATGGCTACACCTTC
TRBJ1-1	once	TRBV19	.	CASSIGAGDTEAFF	TGTGCCAGTAGTATAGGGGCAGGGGACACTGAAGCTTTCTTT
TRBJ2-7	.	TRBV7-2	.	CASSSSSYEQYF	TGTGCCAGCAGCTCCTCCTCCTACGAGCAGTACTTC
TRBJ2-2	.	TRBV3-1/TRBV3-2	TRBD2	CASSQEKGLAGVTGELFF	TGTGCCAGCAGCCAAGAAAAGGGACTAGCGGGAGTGACCGGGGAGCTGTTTTTT
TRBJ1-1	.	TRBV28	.	CASSFRTAGTEAFF	TGTGCCAGCAGTTTTCGGACGGCGGGCACTGAAGCTTTCTTT
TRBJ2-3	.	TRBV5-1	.	CASRVTSSTDTQYF	TGCGCCAGCAGGGTCACAAGTAGCACAGATACGCAGTATTTT
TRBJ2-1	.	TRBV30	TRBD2	CAWSGASGRVYNEQFF	TGTGCCTGGAGTGGAGCTAGCGGGAGGGTTTACAATGAGCAGTTCTTC
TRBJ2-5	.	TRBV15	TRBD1	CATSRGRGSLETQYF	TGTGCCACCAGCAGAGGCAGGGGGTCCCTAGAGACCCAGTACTTC
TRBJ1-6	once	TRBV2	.	CASRTDSSYNSPLHF	TGTGCCAGCAGAACCGACAGCTCCTATAATTCACCCCTCCACTTT
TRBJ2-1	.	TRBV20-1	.	CSASEGGPPEQFF	TGCAGTGCTAGTGAGGGGGGTCCCCCTGAGCAGTTCTTC
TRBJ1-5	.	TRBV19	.	CASRPQGGSNQPQHF	TGTGCCAGTAGGCCCCAGGGAGGGAGCAATCAGCCCCAGCATTTT
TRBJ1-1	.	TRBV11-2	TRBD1	CASSLQGAPTEAFF	TGTGCCAGCAGCTTGCAGGGGGCTCCTACTGAAGCTTTCTTT
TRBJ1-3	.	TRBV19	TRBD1	CATQGAGNTIYF	TGTGCCACCCAGGGGGCTGGAAACACCATATATTTT
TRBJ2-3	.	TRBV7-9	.	CASSLATTGTSSTDTQYF	TGTGCCAGCAGCTTAGCCACGACCGGGACTTCTAGCACAGATACGCAGTATTTT
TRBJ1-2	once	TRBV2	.	CASRDGQYYGYTF	TGTGCCAGCAGGGATGGACAGTACTATGGCTACACCTTC
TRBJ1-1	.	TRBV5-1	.	CASSLGIGRSAEAFF	TGCGCCAGCAGCTTGGGGATCGGGAGAAGTGCTGAAGCTTTCTTT
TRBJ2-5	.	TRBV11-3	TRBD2	CASSSPSGSKETQYF	TGTGCCAGCAGCTCCCCTAGCGGGAGTAAGGAGACCCAGTACTTC
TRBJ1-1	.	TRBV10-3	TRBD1	CAISPGTGNPEAFF	TGTGCCATCAGCCCCGGGACAGGGAATCCTGAAGCTTTCTTT
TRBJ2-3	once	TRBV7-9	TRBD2	CASSRTSGGTTTSTDTQYF	TGTGCCAGCAGCCGGACTAGCGGGGGGACCACCACGTCCACAGATACGCAGTATTTT
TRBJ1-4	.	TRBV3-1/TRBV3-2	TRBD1	CASSQGQGAVKLFF	TGTGCCAGCAGCCAAGGGCAGGGGGCGGTAAAACTGTTTTTT
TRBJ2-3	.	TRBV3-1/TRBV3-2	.	CASSQDTTTDTQYF	TGTGCCAGCAGCCAGGACACTACCACAGATACGCAGTATTTT
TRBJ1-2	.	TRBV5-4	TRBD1	CASSPWTGDPSYGYTF	TGTGCCAGCAGCCCTTGGACAGGGGACCCCAGCTATGGCTACACCTTC
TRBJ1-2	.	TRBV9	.	CASSTDSLSYGYTF	TGTGCCAGCAGTACGGACAGCTTGTCCTATGGCTACACCTTC
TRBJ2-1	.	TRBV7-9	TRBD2	CASSSSGRGNNEQFF	TGTGCCAGCAGCTCTAGCGGGAGGGGGAACAATGAGCAGTTCTTC
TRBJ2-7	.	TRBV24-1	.	CATSDPRDIHYEQYF	TGTGCCACCAGTGACCCCCGGGACATACACTACGAGCAGTACTTC
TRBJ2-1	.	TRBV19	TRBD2	CASSWGLAGGRNEQFF	TGTGCCAGTAGTTGGGGACTAGCGGGAGGGCGCAATGAGCAGTTCTTC
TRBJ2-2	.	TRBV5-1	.	CASSLSGSPGELFF	TGCGCCAGCAGCTTGTCAGGGTCGCCCGGGGAGCTGTTTTTT
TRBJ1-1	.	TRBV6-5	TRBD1	CASSSRQGQAFF	TGTGCCAGCAGCTCGAGACAGGGACAGGCTTTCTTT
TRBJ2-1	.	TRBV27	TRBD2	CASSSSGILDEQFF	TGTGCCAGCAGTTCTAGCGGGATTTTAGATGAGCAGTTCTTC
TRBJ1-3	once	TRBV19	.	CASTPIAAGGGNTIYF	TGTGCCAGTACCCCTATTGCTGCAGGCGGGGGAAACACCATATATTTT
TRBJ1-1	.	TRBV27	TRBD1	CASSRSWDRGTEAFF	TGTGCCAGCAGCCGTTCTTGGGACAGGGGGACTGAAGCTTTCTTT
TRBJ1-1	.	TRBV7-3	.	CASSLMGGLNTEAFF	TGTGCCAGCAGCTTAATGGGGGGGCTGAACACTGAAGCTTTCTTT
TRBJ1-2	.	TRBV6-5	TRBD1	CASSYSINRGNYGYTF	TGTGCCAGCAGTTACTCGATCAACAGGGGTAATTATGGCTACACCTTC
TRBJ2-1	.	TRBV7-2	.	CASSLAPGEGDYNEQFF	TGTGCCAGCAGCTTAGCGCCGGGGGAGGGGGACTACAATGAGCAGTTCTTC
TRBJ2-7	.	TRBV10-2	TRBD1	CASGGQPKYEQYF	TGCGCCAGCGGGGGACAGCCGAAGTACGAGCAGTACTTC
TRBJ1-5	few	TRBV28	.	CASSTTDSLNQPQHF	TGTGCCAGCAGTACGACCGACAGCCTCAATCAGCCCCAGCATTTT
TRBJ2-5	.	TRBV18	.	CASSPPGEETQYF	TGTGCCAGCTCGCCGCCGGGGGAAGAGACCCAGTACTTC